This TCR beta chain appears in the sequencing data of a study of blood T cell dynamics during melanoma immunotherapy. For the study at large: Patients with metastatic melanoma got pembrolizumab or nivolumab-ipilimumab as first-line care.

Stated time point: week 3, after first cycle of checkpoint inhibitor. Blood was drawn before treatment and at week 3 after checkpoint blockade. At 12 weeks after first infusion, RECIST 1.1 defined response for most patients. Patients had no prior systemic cancer treatment, immunosuppressants or other active cancers. The CDR3 length is 13 residues. Trimming shortened V by 2 bases and J by 4 bases, and 9 bases separated the two germline ends. Germline V CDR1 and CDR2: SGHVS, FQNEAQ. Profiling relied on immunoSEQ multiplex PCR, and the TCRdb table lists in-frame clones only, not all of them. The table lists 7,800 or so clones, approximately 80% of them singletons, with about 14% in the top ten.

V usage is TRBV7-8 and J usage is TRBJ2-7; D is undetermined. This specimen consisted of blood, obtained from a patient treated with checkpoint blockade. The sequence was collected from a human donor with melanoma. CDR3 residues: CASSLYEFYEQYF. The CDR3 DNA follows: TGTGCCAGCAGCTTATACGAGTTTTACGAGCAGTACTTC.